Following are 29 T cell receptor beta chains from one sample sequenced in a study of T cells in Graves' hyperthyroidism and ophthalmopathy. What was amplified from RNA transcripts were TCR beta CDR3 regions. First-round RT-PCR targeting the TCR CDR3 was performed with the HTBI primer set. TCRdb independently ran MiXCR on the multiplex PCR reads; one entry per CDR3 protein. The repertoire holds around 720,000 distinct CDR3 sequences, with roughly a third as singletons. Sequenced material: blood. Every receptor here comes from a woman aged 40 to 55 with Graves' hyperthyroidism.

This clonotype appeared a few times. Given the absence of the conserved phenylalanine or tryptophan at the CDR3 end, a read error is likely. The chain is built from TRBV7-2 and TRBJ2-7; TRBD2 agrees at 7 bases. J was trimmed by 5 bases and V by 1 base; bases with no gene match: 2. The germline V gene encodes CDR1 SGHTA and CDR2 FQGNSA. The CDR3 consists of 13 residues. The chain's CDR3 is CASSLGLADEQYL. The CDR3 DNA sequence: TGTGCCAGCAGCTTAGGCCTAGCGGACGAGCAGTACCTC.

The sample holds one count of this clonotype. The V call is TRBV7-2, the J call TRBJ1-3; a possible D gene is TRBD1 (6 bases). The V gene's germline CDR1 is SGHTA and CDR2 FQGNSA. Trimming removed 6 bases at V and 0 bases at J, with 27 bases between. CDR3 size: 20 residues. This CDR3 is CASRSTGGLGPEVSGNTIYF. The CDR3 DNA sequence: TGTGCCAGCAGATCGACAGGCGGACTAGGGCCGGAAGTCTCTGGAAACACCATATATTTT.

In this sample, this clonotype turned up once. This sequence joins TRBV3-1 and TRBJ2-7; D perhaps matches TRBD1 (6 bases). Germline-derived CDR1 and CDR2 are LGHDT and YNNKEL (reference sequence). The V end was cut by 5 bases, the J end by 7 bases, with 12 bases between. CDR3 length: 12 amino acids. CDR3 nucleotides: TGTGCCAGCAGCGTGAGGCAGGGGGAGCAGTACTTC. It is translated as CASSVRQGEQYF.

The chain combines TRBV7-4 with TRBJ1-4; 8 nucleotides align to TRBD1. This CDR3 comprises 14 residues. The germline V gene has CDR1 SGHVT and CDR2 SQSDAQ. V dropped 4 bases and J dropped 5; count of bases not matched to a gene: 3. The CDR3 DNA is TGTGCCAGCAGCTCGGACAGGGAGAATGAAAAACTGTTTTTT. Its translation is CASSSDRENEKLFF.

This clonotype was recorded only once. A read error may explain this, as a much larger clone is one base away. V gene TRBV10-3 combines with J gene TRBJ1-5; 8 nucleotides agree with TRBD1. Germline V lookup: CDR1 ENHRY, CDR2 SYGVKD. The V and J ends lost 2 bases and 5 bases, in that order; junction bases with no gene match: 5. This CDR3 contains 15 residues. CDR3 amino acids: CAISEAGGYYQPQHF. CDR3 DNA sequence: TGTGCCATCAGTGAGGCAGGGGGCTACTATCAGCCCCAGCATTTT.

The CDR3: CASSLVDRLPPGANVLTF. CDR3 in DNA: TGTGCCAGCAGTTTAGTCGACAGGCTACCCCCTGGGGCCAACGTCCTGACTTTC. The chain is built from TRBV7-3 and TRBJ2-6; D is possibly TRBD1 (6 bases). With 6 bases removed from V and 2 bases from J, the gap between germline ends came to 20 bases. The CDR3 extends over 18 amino acids. Per germline, CDR1 SGHTA and CDR2 FQGTGA.

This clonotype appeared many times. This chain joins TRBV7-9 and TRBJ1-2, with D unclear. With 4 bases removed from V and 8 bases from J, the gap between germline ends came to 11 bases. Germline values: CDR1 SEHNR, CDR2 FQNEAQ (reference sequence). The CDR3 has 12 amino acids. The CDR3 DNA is TGTGCCAGCAGCTCAGGTCCGGTGGGCTACACCTTC. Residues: CASSSGPVGYTF.

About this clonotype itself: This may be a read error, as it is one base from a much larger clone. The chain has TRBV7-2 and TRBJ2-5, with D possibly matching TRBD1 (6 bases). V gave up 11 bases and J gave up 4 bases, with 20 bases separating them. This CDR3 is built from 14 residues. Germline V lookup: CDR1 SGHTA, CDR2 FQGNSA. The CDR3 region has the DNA TGTGCCGGCAACCAACAGGGCTTTCCAGAGACCCAGTACTTC. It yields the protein CAGNQQGFPETQYF. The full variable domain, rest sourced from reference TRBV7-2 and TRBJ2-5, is GAGVSQSPSNKVTEKGKDVELRCDPISGHTALYWYRQSLGQGLEFLIYFQGNSAPDKSGLPSDRFSAERTGGSVSTLTIQRTQQEDSAVYLCAGNQQGFPETQYFGPGTRLLVL.

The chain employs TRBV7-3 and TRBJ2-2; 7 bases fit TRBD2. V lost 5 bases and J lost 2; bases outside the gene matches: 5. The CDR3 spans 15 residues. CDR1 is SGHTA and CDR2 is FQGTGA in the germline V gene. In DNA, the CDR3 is TGTGCCAGCAGCCGGGAGGCTTTTAACACCGGGGAGCTGTTTTTT. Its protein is CASSREAFNTGELFF. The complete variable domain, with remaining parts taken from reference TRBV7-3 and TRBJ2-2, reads GAGVSQTPSNKVTEKGKYVELRCDPISGHTALYWYRQSLGQGPEFLIYFQGTGAADDSGLPNDRFFAVRPEGSVSTLKIQRTERGDSAVYLCASSREAFNTGELFFGEGSRLTVL.

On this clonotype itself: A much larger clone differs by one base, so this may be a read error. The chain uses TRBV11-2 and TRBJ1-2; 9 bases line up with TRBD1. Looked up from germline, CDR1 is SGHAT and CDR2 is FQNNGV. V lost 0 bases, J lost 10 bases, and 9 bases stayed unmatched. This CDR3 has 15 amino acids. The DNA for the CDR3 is TGTGCCAGCAGCTTAGACAGCGGACAGGGGAGTGCCTACACCTTC. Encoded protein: CASSLDSGQGSAYTF.

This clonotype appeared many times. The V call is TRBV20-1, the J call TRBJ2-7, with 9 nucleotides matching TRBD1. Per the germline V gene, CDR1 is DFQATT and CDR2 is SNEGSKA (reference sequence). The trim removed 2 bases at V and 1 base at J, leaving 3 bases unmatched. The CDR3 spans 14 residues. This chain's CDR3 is CSARPGQGSYEQYF. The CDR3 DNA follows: TGCAGTGCTAGACCGGGACAGGGATCCTACGAGCAGTACTTC.

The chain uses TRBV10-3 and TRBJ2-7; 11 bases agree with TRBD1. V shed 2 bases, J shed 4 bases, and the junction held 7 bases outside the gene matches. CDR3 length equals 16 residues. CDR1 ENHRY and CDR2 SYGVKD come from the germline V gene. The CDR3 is CAISEKVDRGQYEQYF. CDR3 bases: TGTGCCATCAGTGAGAAAGTGGACAGGGGGCAGTACGAGCAGTACTTC.

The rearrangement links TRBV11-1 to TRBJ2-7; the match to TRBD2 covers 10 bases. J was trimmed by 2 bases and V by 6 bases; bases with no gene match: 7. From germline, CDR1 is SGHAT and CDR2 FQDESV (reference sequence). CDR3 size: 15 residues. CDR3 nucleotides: TGTGCCAGCAGTGACGGGACTAGCGAGACCTACGAGCAGTACTTC. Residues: CASSDGTSETYEQYF.

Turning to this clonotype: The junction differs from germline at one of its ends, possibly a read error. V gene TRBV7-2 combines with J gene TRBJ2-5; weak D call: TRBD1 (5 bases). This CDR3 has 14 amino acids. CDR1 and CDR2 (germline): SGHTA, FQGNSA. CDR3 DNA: TGTGCCGGCAGCCCACCTGACAGACGAGAGACCCAGTACTTC. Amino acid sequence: CAGSPPDRRETQYF.

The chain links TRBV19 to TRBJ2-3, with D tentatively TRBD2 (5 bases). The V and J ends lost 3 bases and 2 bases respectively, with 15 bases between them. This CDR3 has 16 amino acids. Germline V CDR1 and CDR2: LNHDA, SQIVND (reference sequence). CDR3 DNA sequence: TGTGCCAGTAGTATTGGGATAGCGTTACACACAGATACGCAGTATTTT. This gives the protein CASSIGIALHTDTQYF.

The CDR3 sequence: CASSLAFRLAGKETQYF. The CDR3 nucleotides read TGTGCCAGCAGCTTAGCGTTTCGGCTAGCGGGGAAAGAGACCCAGTACTTC. The rearrangement links TRBV7-2 to TRBJ2-5; 9 nucleotides line up with TRBD2. The germline V gene encodes CDR1 SGHTA and CDR2 FQGNSA. CDR3 length equals 17 residues. J gave up 3 bases and V 0 bases, and 8 bases lay outside the gene matches.

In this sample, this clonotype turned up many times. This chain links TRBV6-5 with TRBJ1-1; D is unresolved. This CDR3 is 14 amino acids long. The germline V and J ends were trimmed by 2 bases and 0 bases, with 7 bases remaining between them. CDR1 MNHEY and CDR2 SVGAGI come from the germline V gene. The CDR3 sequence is CASSYRPMNTEAFF. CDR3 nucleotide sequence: TGTGCCAGCAGTTACAGACCGATGAACACTGAAGCTTTCTTT.

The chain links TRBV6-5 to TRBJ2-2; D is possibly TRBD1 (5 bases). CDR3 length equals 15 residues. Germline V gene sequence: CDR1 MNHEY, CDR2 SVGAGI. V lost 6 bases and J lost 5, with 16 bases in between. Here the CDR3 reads CASSGSGQGTGELFF. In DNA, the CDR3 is TGTGCCAGCAGCGGGTCCGGGCAGGGAACCGGGGAGCTGTTTTTT.

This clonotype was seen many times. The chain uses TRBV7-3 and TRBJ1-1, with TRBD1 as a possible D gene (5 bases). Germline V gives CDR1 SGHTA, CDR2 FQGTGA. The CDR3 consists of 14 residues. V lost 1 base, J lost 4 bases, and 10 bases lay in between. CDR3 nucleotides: TGTGCCAGCAGCTTAAGGGGGAGCGGCACTGAAGCTTTCTTT. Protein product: CASSLRGSGTEAFF.

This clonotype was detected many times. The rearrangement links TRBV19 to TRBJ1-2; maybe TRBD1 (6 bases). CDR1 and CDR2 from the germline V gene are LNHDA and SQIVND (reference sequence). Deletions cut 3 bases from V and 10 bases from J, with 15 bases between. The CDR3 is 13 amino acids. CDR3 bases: TGTGCCAGTAGTATTTCGGGGGCGAAGACCTACACCTTC. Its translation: CASSISGAKTYTF.

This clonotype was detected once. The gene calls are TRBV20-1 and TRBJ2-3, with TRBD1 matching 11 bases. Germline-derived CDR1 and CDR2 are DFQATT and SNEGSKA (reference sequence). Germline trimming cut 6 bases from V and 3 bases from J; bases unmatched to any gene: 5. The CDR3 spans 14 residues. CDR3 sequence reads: CSASGQGGTDTQYF. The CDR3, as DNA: TGCAGTGCCTCGGGACAGGGGGGGACAGATACGCAGTATTTT.

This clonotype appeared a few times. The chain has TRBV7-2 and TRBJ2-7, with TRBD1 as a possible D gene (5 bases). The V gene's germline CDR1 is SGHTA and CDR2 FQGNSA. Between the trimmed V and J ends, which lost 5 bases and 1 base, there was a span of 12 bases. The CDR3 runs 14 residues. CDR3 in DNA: TGTGCCAGCAGCCGCAGACAGATATCCTACGAGCAGTACTTC. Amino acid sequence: CASSRRQISYEQYF. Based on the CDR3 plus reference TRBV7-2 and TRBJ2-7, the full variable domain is GAGVSQSPSNKVTEKGKDVELRCDPISGHTALYWYRQSLGQGLEFLIYFQGNSAPDKSGLPSDRFSAERTGGSVSTLTIQRTQQEDSAVYLCASSRRQISYEQYFGPGTRLTVT.

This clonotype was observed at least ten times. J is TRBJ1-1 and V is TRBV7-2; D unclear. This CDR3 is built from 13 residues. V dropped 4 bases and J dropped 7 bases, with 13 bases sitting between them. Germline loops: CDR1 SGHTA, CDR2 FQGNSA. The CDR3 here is CASSSRMVYEAFF. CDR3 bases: TGTGCCAGCAGCTCACGGATGGTTTATGAAGCTTTCTTT.

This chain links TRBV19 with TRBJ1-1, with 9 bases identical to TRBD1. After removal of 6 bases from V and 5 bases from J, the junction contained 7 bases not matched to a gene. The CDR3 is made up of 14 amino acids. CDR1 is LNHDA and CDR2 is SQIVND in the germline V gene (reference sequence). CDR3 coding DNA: TGTGCCAGTAGACCCCCGGGACAGGGAACTGAAGCTTTCTTT. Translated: CASRPPGQGTEAFF.

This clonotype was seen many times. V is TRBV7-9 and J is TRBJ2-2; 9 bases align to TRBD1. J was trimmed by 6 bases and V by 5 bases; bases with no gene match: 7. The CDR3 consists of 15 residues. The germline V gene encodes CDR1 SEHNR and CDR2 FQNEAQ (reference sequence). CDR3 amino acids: CASSTQGQGPGELFF. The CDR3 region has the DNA TGTGCCAGCAGCACACAGGGACAGGGTCCCGGGGAGCTGTTTTTT. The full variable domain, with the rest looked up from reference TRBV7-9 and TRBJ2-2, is DTGVSQNPRHKITKRGQNVTFRCDPISEHNRLYWYRQTLGQGPEFLTYFQNEAQLEKSRLLSDRFSAERPKGSFSTLEIQRTEQGDSAMYLCASSTQGQGPGELFFGEGSRLTVL.

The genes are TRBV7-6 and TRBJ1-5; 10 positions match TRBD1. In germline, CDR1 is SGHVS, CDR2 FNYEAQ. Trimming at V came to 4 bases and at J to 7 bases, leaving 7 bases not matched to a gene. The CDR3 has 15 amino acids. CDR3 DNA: TGTGCCAGCAGCTACCGGGGACAGGGGAGCCAGCCCCAGCATTTT. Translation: CASSYRGQGSQPQHF. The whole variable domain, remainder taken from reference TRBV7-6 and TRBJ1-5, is GAGVSQSPRYKVTKRGQDVALRCDPISGHVSLYWYRQALGQGPEFLTYFNYEAQQDKSGLPNDRFSAERPEGSISTLTIQRTEQRDSAMYRCASSYRGQGSQPQHFGDGTRLSIL.

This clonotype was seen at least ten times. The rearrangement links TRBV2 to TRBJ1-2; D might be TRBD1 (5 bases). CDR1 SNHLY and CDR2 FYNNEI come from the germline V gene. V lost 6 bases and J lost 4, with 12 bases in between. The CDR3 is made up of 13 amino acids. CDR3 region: CASRNRILYGYTF. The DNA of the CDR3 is TGTGCCAGCAGAAACAGGATACTCTATGGCTACACCTTC.

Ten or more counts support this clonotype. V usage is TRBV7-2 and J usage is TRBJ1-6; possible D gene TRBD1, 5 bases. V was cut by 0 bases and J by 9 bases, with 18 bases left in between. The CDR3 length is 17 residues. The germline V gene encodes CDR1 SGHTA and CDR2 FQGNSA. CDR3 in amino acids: CASSLAPDSRRSSPLHF. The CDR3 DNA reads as TGTGCCAGCAGCTTAGCTCCAGACAGTCGTCGAAGTTCACCCCTCCACTTT.

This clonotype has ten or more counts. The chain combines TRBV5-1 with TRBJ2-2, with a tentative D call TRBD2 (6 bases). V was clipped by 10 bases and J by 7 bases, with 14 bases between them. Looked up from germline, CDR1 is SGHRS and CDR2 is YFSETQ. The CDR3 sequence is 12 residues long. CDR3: CASALGLGELFF. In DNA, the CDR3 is TGCGCCTCAGCTTTGGGACTCGGGGAGCTGTTTTTT.